This T cell receptor beta chain was obtained from a study of blood T cell repertoires in COVID-19. Study as a whole: Specimens from acute and convalescent COVID-19 originated in the United States, Italy and Spain. In each case, the material was cDNA or gDNA derived from T cells, B-cell-depleted T cells, or PBMCs.

Original processing notes: Amplification with reference gene primers provided the estimates of nucleated cell counts. This table comes from immunoSEQ multiplex PCR, and its TCRdb copy is limited to in-frame clones, with some not included. V and J calls and clone size are copied from that table; D and trimming were computed from the DNA. The sample yields almost 85,000 clones, 80% to 90% seen once. The ends lost 0 bases at V and 3 bases at J; junction bases unmatched: 2. The CDR3 consists of 16 residues. Germline V gene data show CDR1 as MGHRA and CDR2 as YSYEKL. This clone turned up a few times. This chain joins TRBV4-1 and TRBJ2-1, with 10 bases matching TRBD2. The sequenced sample was peripheral blood. The source is a man older than 75 with active or convalescent COVID-19. The CDR3 here is CASSQDRTSGYNEQFF. DNA for the CDR3: TGCGCCAGCAGCCAAGATAGGACTAGCGGCTACAATGAGCAGTTCTTC.